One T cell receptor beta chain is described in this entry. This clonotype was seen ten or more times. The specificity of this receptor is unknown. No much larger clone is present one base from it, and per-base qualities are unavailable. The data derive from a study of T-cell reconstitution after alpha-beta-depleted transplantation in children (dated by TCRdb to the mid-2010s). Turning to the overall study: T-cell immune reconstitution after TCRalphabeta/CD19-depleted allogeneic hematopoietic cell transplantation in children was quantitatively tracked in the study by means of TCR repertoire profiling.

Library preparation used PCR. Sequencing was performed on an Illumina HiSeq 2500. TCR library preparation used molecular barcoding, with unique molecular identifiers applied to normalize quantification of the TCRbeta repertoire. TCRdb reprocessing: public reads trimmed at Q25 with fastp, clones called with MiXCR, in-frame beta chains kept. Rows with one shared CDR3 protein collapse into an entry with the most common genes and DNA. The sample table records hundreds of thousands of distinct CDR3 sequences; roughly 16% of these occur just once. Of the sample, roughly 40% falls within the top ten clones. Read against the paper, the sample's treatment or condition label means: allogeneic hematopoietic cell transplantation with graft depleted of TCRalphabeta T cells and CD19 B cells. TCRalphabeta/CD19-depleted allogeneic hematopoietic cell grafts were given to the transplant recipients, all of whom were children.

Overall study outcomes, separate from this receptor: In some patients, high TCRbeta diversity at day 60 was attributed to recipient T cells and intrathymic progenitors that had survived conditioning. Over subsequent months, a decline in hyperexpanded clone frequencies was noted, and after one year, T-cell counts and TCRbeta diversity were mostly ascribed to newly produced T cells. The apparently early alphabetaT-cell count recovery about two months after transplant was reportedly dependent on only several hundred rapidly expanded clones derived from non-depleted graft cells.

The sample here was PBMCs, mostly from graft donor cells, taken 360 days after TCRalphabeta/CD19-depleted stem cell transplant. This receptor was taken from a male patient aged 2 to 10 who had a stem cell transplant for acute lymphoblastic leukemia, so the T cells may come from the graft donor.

The DNA sequence follows: TGTGCCAGCAGTTACGTCGGAATCCCATCCTACGAGCAGTACTTC. This encodes CASSYVGIPSYEQYF. The V and J segments used are TRBV6-2 or TRBV6-3 and TRBJ2-7; the D gene assignment is ambiguous. V drops 2 bases and J drops 1 base, leaving 12 bases in between. The CDR3, from cysteine to phenylalanine, totals 15 residues. The kept DNA is CDR3 alone, 45 bases in frame from the first base. In the germline V gene, CDR1 corresponds to MNHEY and CDR2 to SVGEGT.